A selection of T cell receptor beta chains follows, all from one sample in a study of read filtering for tumor transcriptome and immune sequencing. TCRdb ran MiXCR on the reads and lists one entry per CDR3 protein. The data contain about 130,000 distinct CDR3 sequences, 13% of them singletons. Sequencing input: a population of CD138-negative cells sorted from bone marrow. All receptors come from a donor at least 40 years old with multiple myeloma. The CDR3 runs from the conserved cysteine through the conserved F or W. The D gene is left open where the match is weak. Some rows mark clone size as missing; the rest say once, few, many or name a class of expanded clone.

many	NA	TRBV7-3	TRBJ2-1	TGTGCCAGCAGCTTAACCCAGTTTGGCTCCTACAATGAGCAGTTCTTC	CASSLTQFGSYNEQFF
many	NA	TRBV5-1	TRBJ2-3	TGCGCCAGCAGCTTTTGGGCGGGAACAACCCATAGCACAGATACGCAGTATTTT	CASSFWAGTTHSTDTQYF
many	TRBD2	TRBV20-1	TRBJ2-1	TGCAGTGCTAGATCAACAACCGGGACTAGCGGTTACAATGAGCAGTTCTTC	CSARSTTGTSGYNEQFF
NA	NA	TRBV29-1	TRBJ2-1	TGCAGCGTTGAAGAGGGGGGAAAGGCCGGCGGGACTTACAATGGGCAGCTCTTC	CSVEEGGKAGGTYNGQLF
many	NA	TRBV6-6	TRBJ1-1	TGTGCCAGCAGTTACTCTGGTTTTATGAACACTGAAGCTTTCTTT	CASSYSGFMNTEAFF
few	TRBD2	TRBV20-1	TRBJ2-1	TGCAGTGCTAGAGATAGAAGTAGGACTAGCGGGACCTACAATGAGCAGTTCTTC	CSARDRSRTSGTYNEQFF
few	NA	TRBV18	TRBJ2-1	TGTGCCAGCTCACCTGGGCGCACATACAATGAGCAGTTCTTC	CASSPGRTYNEQFF
many	TRBD2	TRBV29-1	TRBJ2-3	TGCAGCGTTAGGGCTAGCGGGAGGGCAGATACGCAGTATTTT	CSVRASGRADTQYF
many	NA	TRBV20-1	TRBJ1-1	TGCAGTGCTATTGGACTTAACCAGGGGACTGAAGCTTTCTTT	CSAIGLNQGTEAFF
many	NA	TRBV5-1	TRBJ1-5	TGCGCCAGCAGCTTGAGTGGGGATAGCAATCAGCCCCAGCATTTT	CASSLSGDSNQPQHF
many	TRBD2	TRBV20-1	TRBJ2-1	TGCAGTGCTAGTGGGTCTAGCGGATTCAATGAGCAGTTCTTC	CSASGSSGFNEQFF
many	NA	TRBV9	TRBJ2-6	TGTGCCAGCAGCGCCATCCCCACGGCCTCTGGGGCCAACGTCCTGACTTTC	CASSAIPTASGANVLTF
many	TRBD1	TRBV15	TRBJ2-3	TGTGCCACCAGCGAGACGCCTGGACAGGGACCAGATACGCAGTATTTT	CATSETPGQGPDTQYF
many	NA	TRBV4-1	TRBJ1-5	TGCGCCAGCAGCCAGAACCACGGGCAGCCCCAGCATTTT	CASSQNHGQPQHF
many	NA	TRBV6-2/TRBV6-3	TRBJ2-1	TGTGCCAGCAGTTACTTGGTCAGGGTCGAGCAGTTCTTC	CASSYLVRVEQFF
many	NA	TRBV12-3/TRBV12-4	TRBJ2-7	TGTGCCAGCAGTCTCTCCGGGACGGGCTACGAGCAGTACTTC	CASSLSGTGYEQYF
few	TRBD1	TRBV29-1	TRBJ2-2	TGCAGCGTTGAAGAATGGGGACAGCCAACCGGGGAGCTGTTTTTT	CSVEEWGQPTGELFF
NA	TRBD1	TRBV7-6	TRBJ2-2	TGTGCCAGCAGCTTACTAAGACAGGGCAATCTTGCCTCGAGCACCGGGGAGCTGTTTTTT	CASSLLRQGNLASSTGELFF
many	NA	TRBV11-2	TRBJ2-1	TGTGCCAGCAGAGGGGCGATCCCTTCCTACAATGAGCAGTTCTTC	CASRGAIPSYNEQFF
many	NA	TRBV11-3	TRBJ1-1	TGTGCCAGTAGTAATCGGGTTGTTGTGGGCACTGAAGCTTTCTTT	CASSNRVVVGTEAFF
many	NA	TRBV18	TRBJ1-2	TGTGCCAGCTCACCAATGGAGGGAGGCTATGGCTACACCTTC	CASSPMEGGYGYTF
many	TRBD2	TRBV20-1	TRBJ2-3	TGCAGTGCTCGAGGGGGACTAGCGTCAGATACGCAGTATTTT	CSARGGLASDTQYF
NA	NA	TRBV2	TRBJ2-7	TGTGCCAGCAGTGACGCGAAGTTGTACTTC	CASSDAKLYF
NA	NA	TRBV10-3	TRBJ2-1	TGTGCCATCAAGGGGACGGGCCCCTACAATGAGCAGTTCTTC	CAIKGTGPYNEQFF
many	NA	TRBV7-2	TRBJ2-5	TGTGCCAGCAGCTTAGGAGGCCTTACCCCCCGGGAGACCCAGTACTTC	CASSLGGLTPRETQYF
many	TRBD2	TRBV3-1	TRBJ2-1	TGTGCCAGCAGCCAAGGACTAGCCCTTAATGAGCAGTTCTTC	CASSQGLALNEQFF
many	NA	TRBV2	TRBJ2-1	NA	CASSGFGQGANVFF
many	TRBD2	TRBV5-1	TRBJ2-7	TGCGCCAGCAGTTCGAGCGGGAACTCCTACGAGCAGTACTTC	CASSSSGNSYEQYF
many	NA	TRBV7-9	TRBJ2-3	TGTGCCAGCAGCTCGAGGGTAACAGGACTCACAGATACGCAGTATTTT	CASSSRVTGLTDTQYF
many	TRBD1	TRBV10-3	TRBJ1-5	TGTGCCATCAAAGGGACAGGGGGTCAGCCCCAGCATTTT	CAIKGTGGQPQHF
many	TRBD2	TRBV7-9	TRBJ2-5	TGTGCCAGCACCCGCCGGACTAGCGGCTGGGAGACCCAGTACTTC	CASTRRTSGWETQYF
NA	NA	TRBV27	TRBJ1-4	TGTGCCAGCAGTTTAGGGTCGGGGACGAATGGGAAACGGTTTTTT	CASSLGSGTNGKRFF
many	TRBD2	TRBV9	TRBJ2-1	TGTGCCAGCAGCGTTAGCGGGAGCTCCTACAATGAGCAGTTCTTC	CASSVSGSSYNEQFF
many	NA	TRBV4-2	TRBJ2-7	TGTGCCAGCAGCTCGACCGGACCACTGAAGGACGAGCAGTACTTC	CASSSTGPLKDEQYF